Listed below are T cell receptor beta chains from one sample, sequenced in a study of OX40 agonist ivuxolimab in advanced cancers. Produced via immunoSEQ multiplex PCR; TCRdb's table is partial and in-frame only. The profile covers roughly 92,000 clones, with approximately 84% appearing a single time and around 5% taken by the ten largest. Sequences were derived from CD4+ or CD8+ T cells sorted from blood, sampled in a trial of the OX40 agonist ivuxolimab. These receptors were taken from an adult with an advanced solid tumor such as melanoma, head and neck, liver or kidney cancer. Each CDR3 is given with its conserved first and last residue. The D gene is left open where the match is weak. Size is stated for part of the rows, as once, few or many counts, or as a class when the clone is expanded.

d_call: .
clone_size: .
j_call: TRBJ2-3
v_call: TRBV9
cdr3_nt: TGTGCCAGCAGCCCCTCGACACGCGGCGAGACGCAGTATTTT
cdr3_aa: CASSPSTRGETQYF

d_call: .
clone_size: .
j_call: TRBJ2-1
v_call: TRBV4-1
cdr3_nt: TGCGCCAGCAGCCAGAATACTGGCTCCTACAATGAGCAGTTCTTC
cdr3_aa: CASSQNTGSYNEQFF

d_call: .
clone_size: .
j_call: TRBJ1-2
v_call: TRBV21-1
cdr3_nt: TGTGCCAGCAGCAACAACGGGATCGCGGACGGCTACACCTTC
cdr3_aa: CASSNNGIADGYTF

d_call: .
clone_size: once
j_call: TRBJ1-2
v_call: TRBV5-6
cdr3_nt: TGTGCCAGCAGCCCGGAGGGGTTGTGGGGCTACACCTTC
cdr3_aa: CASSPEGLWGYTF

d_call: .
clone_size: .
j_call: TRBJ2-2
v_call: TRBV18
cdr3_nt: TGTGCCAGCTCACCTGACGCGGGGTCCGGGGAGCTGTTTTTT
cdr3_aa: CASSPDAGSGELFF

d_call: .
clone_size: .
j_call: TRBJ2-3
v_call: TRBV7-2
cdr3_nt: TGTGCCAGCAGCCGGTTGGGGGTTGAGGCAGGGAGTATGACAGATACGCAGTATTTT
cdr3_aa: CASSRLGVEAGSMTDTQYF

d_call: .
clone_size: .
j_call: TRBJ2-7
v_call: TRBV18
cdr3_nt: TGTGCCAGCTCACCAGGTACAGGGAGCTCCTACGAGCAGTACTTC
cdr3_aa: CASSPGTGSSYEQYF

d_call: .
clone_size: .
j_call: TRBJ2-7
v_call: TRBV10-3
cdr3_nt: TGTGCCATCAGTGGAGGGGGGGCTGGGGAGCAGTACTTC
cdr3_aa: CAISGGGAGEQYF

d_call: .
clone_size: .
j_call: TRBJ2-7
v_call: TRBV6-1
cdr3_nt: TGTGCCAGCAGTGATCTCGGCTCTGGCTACGAGCAGTACTTC
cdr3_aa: CASSDLGSGYEQYF

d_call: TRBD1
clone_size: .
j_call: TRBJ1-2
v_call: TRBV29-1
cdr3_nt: TGCAGCGTTGAACCTGCTCTGGGACAGGGAAACTATGGCTACACCTTC
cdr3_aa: CSVEPALGQGNYGYTF

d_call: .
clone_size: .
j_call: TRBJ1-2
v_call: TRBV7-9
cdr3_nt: TGTGCCAGCAGCTTACAAGGAGTTCTTAACTATGGCTACACCTTC
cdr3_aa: CASSLQGVLNYGYTF

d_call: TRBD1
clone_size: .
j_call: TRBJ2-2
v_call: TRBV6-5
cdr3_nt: TGTGCCAGCAGTTCCTGGACAGGGGACACCGGGGAGCTGTTTTTT
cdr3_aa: CASSSWTGDTGELFF

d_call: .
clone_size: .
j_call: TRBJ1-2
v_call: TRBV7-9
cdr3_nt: TGTGCCAGCAGCTTAGCTCTTGGGGCGGGACACCTCTATGGCTACACCTTC
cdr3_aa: CASSLALGAGHLYGYTF

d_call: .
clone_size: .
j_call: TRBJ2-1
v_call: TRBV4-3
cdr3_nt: TGCGCCAGCAGCCAAGATCGGGTTAGGACAAAGGGCTCCTACAATGAGCAGTTCTTC
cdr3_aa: CASSQDRVRTKGSYNEQFF

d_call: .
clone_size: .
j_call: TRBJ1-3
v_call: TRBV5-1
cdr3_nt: TGCGCCAGCAGGCCTACAGGGCTAGGTGGAAACACCATATATTTT
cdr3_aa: CASRPTGLGGNTIYF

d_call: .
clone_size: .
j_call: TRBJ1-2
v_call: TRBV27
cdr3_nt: TGTGCCAGCAGTTTAAGCCAGGGTATTAACTATGGCTACACCTTC
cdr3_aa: CASSLSQGINYGYTF

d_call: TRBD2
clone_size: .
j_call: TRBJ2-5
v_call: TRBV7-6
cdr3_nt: TGTGCCAGCAGCCGGCTAGCGGGAGGTCAAGAGACCCAGTACTTC
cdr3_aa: CASSRLAGGQETQYF

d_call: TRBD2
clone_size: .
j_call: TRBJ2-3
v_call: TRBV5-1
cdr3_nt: TGCGCCAGCAGGTGGCGGGGGGATCCTACAGATACGCAGTATTTT
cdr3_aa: CASRWRGDPTDTQYF

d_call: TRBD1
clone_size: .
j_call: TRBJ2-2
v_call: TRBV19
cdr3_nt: TGTGCCAGTAGTTACGACAGGGAGAGTCCCGGGGAGCTGTTTTTT
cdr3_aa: CASSYDRESPGELFF

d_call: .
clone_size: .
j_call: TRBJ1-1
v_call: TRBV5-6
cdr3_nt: TGTGCCAGCAGTTACAGGAATACTGAAGCTTTCTTT
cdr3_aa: CASSYRNTEAFF

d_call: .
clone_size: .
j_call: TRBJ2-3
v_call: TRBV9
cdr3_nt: TGTGCCAGCAGCCGTATGGACAGAAGAGATACGCAGTATTTT
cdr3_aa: CASSRMDRRDTQYF

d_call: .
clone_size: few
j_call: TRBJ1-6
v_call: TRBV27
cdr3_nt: TGTGCCAGCAGTTTCCCCGGGAGTTCACCCCTCCACTTT
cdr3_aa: CASSFPGSSPLHF

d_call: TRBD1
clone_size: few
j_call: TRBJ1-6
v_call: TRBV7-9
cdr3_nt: TGTGCCAGCAGTCACGGACAGGGACTTAATTCACCCCTCCACTTT
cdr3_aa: CASSHGQGLNSPLHF

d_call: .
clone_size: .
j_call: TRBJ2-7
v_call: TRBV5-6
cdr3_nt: TGTGCCAGCAGCGAGGGACCCGGAAGCTCCTACGAGCAGTACTTC
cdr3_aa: CASSEGPGSSYEQYF

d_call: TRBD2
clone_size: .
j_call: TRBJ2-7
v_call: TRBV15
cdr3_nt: TGTGCCACCAGCGGGACTAGCGCGACTTACGAGCAGTACTTC
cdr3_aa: CATSGTSATYEQYF

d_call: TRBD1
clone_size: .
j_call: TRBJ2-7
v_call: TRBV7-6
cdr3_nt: TGTGCCAGCAGCTTAGGTAGGGGACAGGGCTACGAGCAGTACTTC
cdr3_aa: CASSLGRGQGYEQYF

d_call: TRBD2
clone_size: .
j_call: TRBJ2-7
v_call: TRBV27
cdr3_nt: TGTGCCAGCAGTTTTGGTAGCGGGGTTTCCTACGAGCAGTACTTC
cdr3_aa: CASSFGSGVSYEQYF

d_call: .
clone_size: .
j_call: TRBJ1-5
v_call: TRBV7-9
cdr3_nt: TGTGCCAGCAGCCGGGGGCCAGGGAGTCAGCCCCAGCATTTT
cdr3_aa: CASSRGPGSQPQHF

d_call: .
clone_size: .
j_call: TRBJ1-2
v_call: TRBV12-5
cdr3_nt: TGTGCTAGTGGTTTGGATGGGGCGGACTATGGCTACACCTTC
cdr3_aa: CASGLDGADYGYTF

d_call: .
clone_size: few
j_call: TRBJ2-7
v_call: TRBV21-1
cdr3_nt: TGTGCCAGCAGCAAAAGGGGGAGGGGAAAGGAGCAGTACTTC
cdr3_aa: CASSKRGRGKEQYF

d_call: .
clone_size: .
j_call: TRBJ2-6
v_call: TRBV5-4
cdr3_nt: TGTGCCAGCAGCTCGGAAGCCTCAGGGTCTGGGGCCAACGTCCTGACTTTC
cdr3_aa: CASSSEASGSGANVLTF

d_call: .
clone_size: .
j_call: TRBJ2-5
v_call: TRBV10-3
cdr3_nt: TGTGCCATCAGTGGTTGGGAGTTAAAAGAGACCCAGTACTTC
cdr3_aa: CAISGWELKETQYF

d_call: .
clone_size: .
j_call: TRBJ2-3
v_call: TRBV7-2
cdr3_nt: TGTGCCAGCAGCCGGACTTCCTCTGGGTCCTTAGATACGCAGTATTTT
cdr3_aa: CASSRTSSGSLDTQYF

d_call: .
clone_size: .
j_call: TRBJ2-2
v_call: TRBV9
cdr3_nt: TGTGCCAGCAGCGTAGACCCGGGGCGTAACACCGGGGAGCTGTTTTTT
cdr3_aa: CASSVDPGRNTGELFF

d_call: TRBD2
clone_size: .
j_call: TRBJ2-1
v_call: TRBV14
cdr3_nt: TGTGCCAGCAGCCAAGCCCTAGCGGGAGGGCTCGGTGAGCAGTTCTTC
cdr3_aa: CASSQALAGGLGEQFF

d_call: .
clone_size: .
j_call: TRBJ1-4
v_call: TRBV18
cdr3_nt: TGTGCCAGCTCAGAGGACAGCAACGATGAAAAACTGTTTTTT
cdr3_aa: CASSEDSNDEKLFF

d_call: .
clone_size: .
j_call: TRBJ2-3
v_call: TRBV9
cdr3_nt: TGTGCCAGCAGTGCAGTGTCAGATACGCAGTATTTT
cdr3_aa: CASSAVSDTQYF

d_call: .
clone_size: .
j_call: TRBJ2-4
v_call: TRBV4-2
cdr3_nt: TGTGCCAGCAGCCAAAGAGTAGCCAAAAACATTCAGTACTTC
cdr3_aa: CASSQRVAKNIQYF

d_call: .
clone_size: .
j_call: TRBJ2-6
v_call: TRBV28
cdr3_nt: TGTGCCAGCAGTTTTGGGCCCGGGGCTGTGGGGGCCAACGTCCTGACTTTC
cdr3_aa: CASSFGPGAVGANVLTF